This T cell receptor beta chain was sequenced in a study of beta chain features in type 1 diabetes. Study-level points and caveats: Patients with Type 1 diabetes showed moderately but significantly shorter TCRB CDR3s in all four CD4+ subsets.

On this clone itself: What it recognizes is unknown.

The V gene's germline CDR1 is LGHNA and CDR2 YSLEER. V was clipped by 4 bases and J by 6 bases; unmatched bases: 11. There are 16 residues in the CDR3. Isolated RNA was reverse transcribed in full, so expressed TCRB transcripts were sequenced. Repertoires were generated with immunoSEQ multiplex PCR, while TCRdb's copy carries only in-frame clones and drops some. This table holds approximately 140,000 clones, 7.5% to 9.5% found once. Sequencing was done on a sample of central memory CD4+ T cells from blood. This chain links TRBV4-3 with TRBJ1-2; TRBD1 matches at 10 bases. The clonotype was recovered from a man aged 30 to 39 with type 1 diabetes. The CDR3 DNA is TGCGCCAGCAGCCGAGAGTTCCGGACAGGGGGGGATGGCTACACCTTC. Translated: CASSREFRTGGDGYTF.